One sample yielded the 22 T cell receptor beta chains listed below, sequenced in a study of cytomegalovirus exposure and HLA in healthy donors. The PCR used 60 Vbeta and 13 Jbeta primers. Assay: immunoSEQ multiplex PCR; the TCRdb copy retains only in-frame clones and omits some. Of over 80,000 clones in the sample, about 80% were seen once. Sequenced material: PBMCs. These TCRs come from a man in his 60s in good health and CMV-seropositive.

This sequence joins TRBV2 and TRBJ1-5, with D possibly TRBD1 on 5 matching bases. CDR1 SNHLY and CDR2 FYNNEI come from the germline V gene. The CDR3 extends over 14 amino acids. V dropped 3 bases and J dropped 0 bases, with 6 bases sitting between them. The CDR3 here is CASSDRVSNQPQHF. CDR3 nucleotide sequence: TGTGCCAGCAGTGACAGGGTTAGCAATCAGCCCCAGCATTTT. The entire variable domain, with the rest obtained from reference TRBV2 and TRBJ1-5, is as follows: EPEVTQTPSHQVTQMGQEVILRCVPISNHLYFYWYRQILGQKVEFLVSFYNNEISEKSEIFDDQFSVERPDGSNFTLKIRSTKLEDSAMYFCASSDRVSNQPQHFGDGTRLSIL.

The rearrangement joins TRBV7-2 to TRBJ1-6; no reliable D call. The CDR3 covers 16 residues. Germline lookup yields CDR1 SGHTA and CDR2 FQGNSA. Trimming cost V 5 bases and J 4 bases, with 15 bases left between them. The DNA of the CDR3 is TGTGCCAGCAGCCGGAACACACGGGGATATAATTCACCCCTCCACTTT. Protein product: CASSRNTRGYNSPLHF.

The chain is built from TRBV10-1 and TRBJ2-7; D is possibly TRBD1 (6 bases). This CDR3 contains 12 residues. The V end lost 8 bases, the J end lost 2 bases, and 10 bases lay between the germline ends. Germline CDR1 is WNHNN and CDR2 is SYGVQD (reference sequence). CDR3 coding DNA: TGCGCCAGCCCAGGACAGACCTACGAGCAGTACTTC. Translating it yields CASPGQTYEQYF.

CDR3 protein: CASSLGRGHQETQYF. In DNA form, the CDR3 reads TGCGCCAGCAGCTTGGGTAGGGGGCACCAAGAGACCCAGTACTTC. The rearrangement links TRBV5-1 to TRBJ2-5, with TRBD1 identical over 7 bases. In germline, CDR1 is SGHRS, CDR2 YFSETQ. V gave up 0 bases and J gave up 0 bases; unmatched junction bases: 2. The CDR3 sequence is 15 residues long.

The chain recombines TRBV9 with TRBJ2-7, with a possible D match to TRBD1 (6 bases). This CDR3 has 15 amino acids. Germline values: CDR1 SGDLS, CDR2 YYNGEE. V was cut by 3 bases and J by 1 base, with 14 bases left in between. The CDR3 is CASSDGQGPSYEQYF. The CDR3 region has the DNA TGTGCCAGCAGCGACGGGCAGGGGCCTTCCTACGAGCAGTACTTC.

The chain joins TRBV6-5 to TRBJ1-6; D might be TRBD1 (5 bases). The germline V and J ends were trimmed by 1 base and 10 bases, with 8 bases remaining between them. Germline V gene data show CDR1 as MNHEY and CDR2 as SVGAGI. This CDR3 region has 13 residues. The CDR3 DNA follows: TGTGCCAGCAGTTACTTGACAGACTCACCCCTCCACTTT. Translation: CASSYLTDSPLHF.

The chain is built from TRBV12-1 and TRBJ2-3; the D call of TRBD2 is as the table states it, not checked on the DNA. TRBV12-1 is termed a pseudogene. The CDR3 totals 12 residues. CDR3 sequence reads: CVYFQEADTQYF. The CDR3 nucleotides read TGTGTCTACTTCCAAGAGGCAGATACGCAGTATTTT.

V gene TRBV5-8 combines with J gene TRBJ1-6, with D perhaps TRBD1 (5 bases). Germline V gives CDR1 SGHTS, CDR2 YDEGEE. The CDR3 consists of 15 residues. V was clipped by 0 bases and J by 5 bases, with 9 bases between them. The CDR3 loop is CASSLGQLDNSPLHF. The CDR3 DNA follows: TGTGCCAGCAGCTTGGGACAGTTGGATAATTCACCCCTCCACTTT. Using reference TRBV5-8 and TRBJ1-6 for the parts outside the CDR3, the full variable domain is EAGVTQSPTHLIKTRGQQATLRCSPISGHTSVYWYQQALGLGLQFLLWYDEGEERNRGNFPPRFSGRQFPNYSSELNVNALELEDSALYLCASSLGQLDNSPLHFGNGTRLTVT.

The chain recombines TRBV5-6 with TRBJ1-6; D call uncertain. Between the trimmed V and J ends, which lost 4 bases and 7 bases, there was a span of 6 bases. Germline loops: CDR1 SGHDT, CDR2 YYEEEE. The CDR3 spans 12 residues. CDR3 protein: CASSIANSPLHF. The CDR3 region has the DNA TGTGCCAGCAGCATCGCGAATTCACCCCTCCACTTT.

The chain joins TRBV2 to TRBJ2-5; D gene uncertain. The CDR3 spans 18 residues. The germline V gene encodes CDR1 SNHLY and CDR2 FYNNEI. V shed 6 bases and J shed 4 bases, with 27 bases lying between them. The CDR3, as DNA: TGTGCCAGCAGAGGCCCAATCCTGACGGAGCCCAGTGTAGAGACCCAGTACTTC. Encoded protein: CASRGPILTEPSVETQYF.

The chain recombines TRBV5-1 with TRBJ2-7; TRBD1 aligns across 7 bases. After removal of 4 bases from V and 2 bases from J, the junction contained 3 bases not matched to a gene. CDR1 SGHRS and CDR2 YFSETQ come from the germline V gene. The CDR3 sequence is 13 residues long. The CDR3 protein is CASSVGQTYEQYF. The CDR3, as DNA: TGCGCCAGCAGCGTGGGACAGACCTACGAGCAGTACTTC.

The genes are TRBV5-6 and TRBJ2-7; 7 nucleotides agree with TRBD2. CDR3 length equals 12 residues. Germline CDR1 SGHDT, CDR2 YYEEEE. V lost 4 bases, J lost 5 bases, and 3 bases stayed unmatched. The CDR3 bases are TGTGCCAGCAGCCCCGGGGGGAACGAGCAGTACTTC. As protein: CASSPGGNEQYF.

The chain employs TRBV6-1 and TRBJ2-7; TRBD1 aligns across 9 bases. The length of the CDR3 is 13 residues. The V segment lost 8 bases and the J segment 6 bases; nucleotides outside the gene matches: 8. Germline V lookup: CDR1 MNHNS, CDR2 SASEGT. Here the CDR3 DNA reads TGTGCCAGCGAGGGGACAGGGTCCGGCGAGCAGTACTTC. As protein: CASEGTGSGEQYF.

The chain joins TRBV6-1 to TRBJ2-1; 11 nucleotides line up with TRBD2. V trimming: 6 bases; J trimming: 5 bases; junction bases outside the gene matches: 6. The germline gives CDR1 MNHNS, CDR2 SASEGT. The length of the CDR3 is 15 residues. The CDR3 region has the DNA TGTGCCAGCAGATTGACTAGCGGGGATCACAATGAGCAGTTCTTC. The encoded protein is CASRLTSGDHNEQFF.

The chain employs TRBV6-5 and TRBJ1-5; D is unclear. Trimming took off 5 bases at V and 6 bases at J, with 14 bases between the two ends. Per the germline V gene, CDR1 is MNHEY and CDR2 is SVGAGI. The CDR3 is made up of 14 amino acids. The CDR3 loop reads CASSEVRVGQPQHF. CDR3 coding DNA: TGTGCCAGCAGTGAAGTGAGGGTTGGTCAGCCCCAGCATTTT.

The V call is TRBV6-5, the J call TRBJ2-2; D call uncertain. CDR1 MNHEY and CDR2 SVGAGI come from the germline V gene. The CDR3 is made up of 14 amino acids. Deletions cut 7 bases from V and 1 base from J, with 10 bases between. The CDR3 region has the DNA TGTGCCAGCACCCAGGAAATGAACACCGGGGAGCTGTTTTTT. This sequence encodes CASTQEMNTGELFF.

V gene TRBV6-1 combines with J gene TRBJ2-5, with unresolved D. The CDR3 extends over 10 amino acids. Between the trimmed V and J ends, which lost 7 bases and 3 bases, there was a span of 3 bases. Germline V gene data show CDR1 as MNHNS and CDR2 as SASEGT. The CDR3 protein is CASTKETQYF. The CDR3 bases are TGTGCCAGCACTAAAGAGACCCAGTACTTC.

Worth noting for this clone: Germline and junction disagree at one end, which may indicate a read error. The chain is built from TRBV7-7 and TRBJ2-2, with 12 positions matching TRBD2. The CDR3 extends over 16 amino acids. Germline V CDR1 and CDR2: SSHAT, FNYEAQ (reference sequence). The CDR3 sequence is CASSLGTSGSPGELFF. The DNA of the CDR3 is TGTGCTAGCAGCTTAGGGACTAGCGGGTCGCCCGGGGAGCTGTTTTTT.

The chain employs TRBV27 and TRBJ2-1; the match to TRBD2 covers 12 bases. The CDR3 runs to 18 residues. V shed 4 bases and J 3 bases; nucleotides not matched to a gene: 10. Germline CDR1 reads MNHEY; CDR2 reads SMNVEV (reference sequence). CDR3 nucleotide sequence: TGTGCCAGCAGTTCCCGACTAGCGGGAGTGCTCAGCTACAATGAGCAGTTCTTC. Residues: CASSSRLAGVLSYNEQFF.

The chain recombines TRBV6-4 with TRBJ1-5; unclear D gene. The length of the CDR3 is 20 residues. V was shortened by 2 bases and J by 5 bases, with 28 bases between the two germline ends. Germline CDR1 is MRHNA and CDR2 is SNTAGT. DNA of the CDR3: TGTGCCAGCAGTGACCCCCATACGGGGATTAGAAGGATCGTTGATCAGCCCCAGCATTTT. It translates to CASSDPHTGIRRIVDQPQHF.

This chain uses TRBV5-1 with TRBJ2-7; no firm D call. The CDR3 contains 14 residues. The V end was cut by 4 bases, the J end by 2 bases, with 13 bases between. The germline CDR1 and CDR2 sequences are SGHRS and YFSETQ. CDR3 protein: CASSTQLDTYEQYF. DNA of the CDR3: TGCGCCAGCAGCACACAATTAGACACCTACGAGCAGTACTTC.

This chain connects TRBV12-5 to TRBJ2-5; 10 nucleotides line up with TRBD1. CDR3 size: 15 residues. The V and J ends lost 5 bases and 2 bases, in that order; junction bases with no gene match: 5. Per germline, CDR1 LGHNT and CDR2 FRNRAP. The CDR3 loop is CASGNGQGGQETQYF. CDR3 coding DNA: TGTGCTAGTGGTAATGGACAGGGGGGGCAAGAGACCCAGTACTTC.